The 22 T cell receptor beta chains below were found in one sample sequenced in a study of T cell changes during pregnancy in multiple sclerosis. The table came from immunoSEQ multiplex PCR; TCRdb's copy has only in-frame clones and leaves some out. The sample includes some 26,000 clones, about 89% of them seen just once. The source was CD4+ T cells from peripheral blood mononuclear cells, collected in the first trimester of pregnancy. Receptors were obtained from a female donor in good health, enrolled as a control in a pregnancy study.

The CDR3 loop is CASSQDRVRPQHF. Here the CDR3 DNA reads TGTGCCAGCAGCCAAGATCGCGTCCGGCCCCAGCATTTT. The genes are TRBV4-2 and TRBJ1-5; D call uncertain. V gave up 0 bases and J gave up 9 bases, with 9 bases separating them. This CDR3 has 13 residues. Germline loops: CDR1 LGHNA, CDR2 YNFKEQ.

J is TRBJ1-3 and V is TRBV7-2; 8 bases line up with TRBD1. CDR3 length: 14 residues. The V gene end was trimmed by 8 bases and the J gene end by 2 bases; junction bases not matched to a gene: 5. Germline CDR1 reads SGHTA; CDR2 reads FQGNSA. The CDR3 region has the DNA TGTGCCAGCGAGGACAGGGTCGCTGGAAACACCATATATTTT. Translating it yields CASEDRVAGNTIYF.

The rearrangement joins TRBV18 to TRBJ2-1; 12 bases fit TRBD2. The CDR3 contains 15 residues. V shed 5 bases and J 8 bases; nucleotides not matched to a gene: 7. CDR1 is KGHSH and CDR2 is LQKENI in the germline V gene. Here the CDR3 reads CASSETSGSFDEQFF. The CDR3, as DNA: TGTGCCAGCTCAGAGACTAGCGGGAGTTTTGATGAGCAGTTCTTC.

The rearrangement links TRBV27 to TRBJ2-3; TRBD2 is a possible D gene (6 bases). The CDR3 runs to 16 residues. V lost 0 bases to trimming and J lost 3 bases, with 13 bases between them. Germline CDR1 reads MNHEY; CDR2 reads SMNVEV (reference sequence). Here the CDR3 reads CASSLSETRGTDTQYF. The CDR3 region has the DNA TGTGCCAGCAGTTTATCCGAGACTAGAGGGACAGATACGCAGTATTTT.

J is TRBJ2-7 and V is TRBV5-5; 7 nucleotides line up with TRBD2. The ends lost 0 bases at V and 2 bases at J; junction bases unmatched: 2. The CDR3 totals 14 residues. CDR1 and CDR2 from the germline V gene are SGHKS and YYEKEE (reference sequence). The CDR3 spells CASSLEGTTYEQYF. CDR3 nucleotides: TGTGCCAGCAGCTTGGAAGGGACTACCTACGAGCAGTACTTC.

The chain has TRBV7-8 and TRBJ2-5; 9 bases are shared with TRBD2. The germline CDR1 and CDR2 sequences are SGHVS and FQNEAQ. V gave up 5 bases and J gave up 4 bases; unmatched junction bases: 2. This CDR3 has 13 amino acids. The DNA for the CDR3 is TGTGCCAGCAGCAGACTAGCGGCAGAGACCCAGTACTTC. Translated: CASSRLAAETQYF.

The chain joins TRBV19 to TRBJ1-2; a possible D gene is TRBD1 (5 bases). Germline V gene sequence: CDR1 LNHDA, CDR2 SQIVND (reference sequence). V gave up 2 bases and J gave up 7 bases, with 17 bases separating them. The CDR3 has 15 residues. CDR3 DNA: TGTGCCAGTAGTATAATGACCACCTTTCAGGGTGGCTACACCTTC. It yields the protein CASSIMTTFQGGYTF.

The chain combines TRBV30 with TRBJ1-2; 9 nucleotides align to TRBD1. Germline trimming cut 3 bases from V and 9 bases from J; bases unmatched to any gene: 14. Per germline, CDR1 GTSNPN and CDR2 SVGIG (reference sequence). The CDR3 extends over 15 amino acids. The CDR3 DNA reads as TGTGCCTGGAGCCTTAGGACAGGGGATAAACGGCGCTACACCTTC. Its protein is CAWSLRTGDKRRYTF.

The chain has TRBV7-2 and TRBJ2-7; D perhaps matches TRBD2 (6 bases). The V and J ends lost 1 base and 4 bases respectively, with 11 bases between them. Germline CDR1 and CDR2: SGHTA and FQGNSA. This CDR3 region has 14 residues. In DNA form, the CDR3 reads TGTGCCAGCAGCTTAGGCAGGGCGGGGTACGAGCAGTACTTC. Amino acid sequence: CASSLGRAGYEQYF.

The chain recombines TRBV4-1 with TRBJ2-3, with 9 bases matching TRBD2. Trimming at V came to 5 bases and at J to 1 base, leaving 13 bases not matched to a gene. This CDR3 has 18 residues. Germline V lookup: CDR1 MGHRA, CDR2 YSYEKL. The CDR3 region has the DNA TGCGCCAGCAGCGCCCTGAAGCTGCGGGGGGGAGGCACAGATACGCAGTATTTT. This encodes CASSALKLRGGGTDTQYF.

The chain links TRBV11-2 to TRBJ2-7; 9 bases map to TRBD1. Germline CDR1 SGHAT, CDR2 FQNNGV. The CDR3 has 15 residues. Losses at the gene ends were 7 bases for V and 0 bases for J; bases not matched to a gene: 7. DNA for the CDR3: TGTGCCAGCACCTTGGGGACAGGGAGCTCCTACGAGCAGTACTTC. Residues: CASTLGTGSSYEQYF. The full variable domain, in which reference TRBV11-2 and TRBJ2-7 provide the parts outside the CDR3, is EAGVAQSPRYKIIEKRQSVAFWCNPISGHATLYWYQQILGQGPKLLIQFQNNGVVDDSQLPKDRFSAERLKGVDSTLKIQPAKLEDSAVYLCASTLGTGSSYEQYFGPGTRLTVT.

The chain links TRBV7-9 to TRBJ2-4, with TRBD2 as a possible D gene (5 bases). Germline CDR1 and CDR2: SEHNR and FQNEAQ (reference sequence). CDR3 size: 13 residues. V was trimmed by 3 bases and J by 9 bases, leaving 12 bases between them. CDR3: CASSLGLAGIQYF. The CDR3 DNA reads TGTGCCAGCAGCTTGGGCCTAGCCGGCATTCAGTACTTC.

This chain connects TRBV11-1 to TRBJ2-3, with D perhaps matching TRBD1 (7 bases). V was pared by 5 bases and J by 6 bases, with 24 bases between. Germline V gene lookup returns CDR1 SGHAT and CDR2 FQDESV (reference sequence). This CDR3 is built from 17 residues. The CDR3 DNA reads as TGTGCCAGCAGCGCAGTCCAGGGGACAGCGGGTACGGATACGCAGTATTTT. Translating gives CASSAVQGTAGTDTQYF.

A note on this clone: Given the absence of the conserved phenylalanine or tryptophan at the CDR3 end, a read error is likely. It is unclear where the CDR3 begins or ends on the DNA, so no DNA is shown, and the CDR3 is as TCRdb lists it. V usage is TRBV27 and J usage is TRBJ1-3; the tabulated D call, TRBD1, remains unverified against the DNA. The CDR3 has 11 residues if both end residues are counted. Germline V gene lookup returns CDR1 MNHEY and CDR2 SMNVEV (reference sequence). CDR3 protein: CASSFHRGTRV.

Only a few counts were recorded for this clone. This chain uses TRBV11-2 with TRBJ2-7; the match to TRBD1 covers 7 bases. Germline V gene sequence: CDR1 SGHAT, CDR2 FQNNGV. V lost 0 bases, J lost 7 bases, and 6 bases stayed unmatched. The CDR3 runs to 14 residues. The CDR3 DNA sequence: TGTGCCAGCAGCTTAGATCCGACAGGGAAAGAGCAGTACTTC. Its translation: CASSLDPTGKEQYF.

The chain is built from TRBV5-1 and TRBJ2-1; TRBD2 matches 8 bases. CDR1 and CDR2 from the germline V gene are SGHRS and YFSETQ. The CDR3 is 16 residues long. The V and J ends lost 1 base and 1 base, in that order; junction bases with no gene match: 4. In nucleotides, the CDR3 is TGCGCCAGCAGCTTGTTGAGCGGGAGTTCCTACAATGAGCAGTTCTTC. It specifies CASSLLSGSSYNEQFF.

Here the CDR3 reads CASSVLGPPDTQYF. The CDR3 bases are TGCGCCAGCAGCGTTCTAGGTCCCCCAGATACGCAGTATTTT. This chain uses TRBV5-1 with TRBJ2-3; no definite D call. This CDR3 region has 14 residues. V lost 4 bases and J 4 bases, leaving 13 bases between the germline ends. Per germline, CDR1 SGHRS and CDR2 YFSETQ.

This chain connects TRBV10-3 to TRBJ1-1, with 7 bases matching TRBD1. Germline trimming cut 5 bases from V and 1 base from J; bases unmatched to any gene: 7. The CDR3 sequence is 15 residues long. Germline loops: CDR1 ENHRY, CDR2 SYGVKD. CDR3 loop: CAISPGTAKNTEAFF. In DNA, the CDR3 is TGTGCCATCAGTCCCGGGACAGCCAAGAACACTGAAGCTTTCTTT.

In this sample, this clone turned up once. This chain uses TRBV27 with TRBJ2-3, with 11 bases that match TRBD1. Germline V gives CDR1 MNHEY, CDR2 SMNVEV (reference sequence). The CDR3 contains 14 residues. V trimming: 8 bases; J trimming: 5 bases; junction bases outside the gene matches: 6. DNA for the CDR3: TGTGCCAGCTCCGGGACAGGGGGTGTAGATACGCAGTATTTT. Encoded protein: CASSGTGGVDTQYF.

The chain joins TRBV28 to TRBJ1-5; D gene uncertain. This CDR3 comprises 15 residues. V lost 1 base and J lost 0, with 7 bases in between. CDR1 is MDHEN, CDR2 SYDVKM, per germline. CDR3 DNA: TGTGCCAGCAGTTTATTTGCGGATAGCAATCAGCCCCAGCATTTT. Residues: CASSLFADSNQPQHF.

The V and J genes are TRBV7-2 and TRBJ1-2; D not resolved. CDR1 SGHTA and CDR2 FQGNSA come from the germline V gene. V lost 5 bases and J lost 8, with 12 bases in between. The CDR3 totals 12 residues. The CDR3 is CASSRAGGGYTF. In DNA, the CDR3 is TGTGCCAGCAGCCGCGCGGGAGGAGGCTACACCTTC.

V usage is TRBV30 and J usage is TRBJ2-2, with D possibly matching TRBD2 (6 bases). Germline V gene sequence: CDR1 GTSNPN, CDR2 SVGIG (reference sequence). This CDR3 has 13 residues. V was cut by 5 bases and J by 7 bases, with 14 bases left in between. CDR3: CAWHQGGVGELFF. In DNA, the CDR3 is TGTGCCTGGCATCAAGGCGGGGTCGGGGAGCTGTTTTTT.